What follows describes a single T cell receptor (beta chain). Random hexamers were used to reverse transcribe roughly 0.5 to 1 ug of RNA. Each CDR3 protein is one row after TCRdb ran MiXCR on the immunoSEQ multiplex PCR reads. The table has 300,000 or so distinct CDR3 sequences, 92% seen once. This entry belongs to a study of CD8 T cells in Susac syndrome. Bulk CD8+ and CD4+ cells came from magnetic negative isolation; CD8+ TEMRA by FACS. This CDR3 comprises 14 residues. V lost 10 bases and J lost 4, with 14 bases in between. Germline V gives CDR1 MNHEY, CDR2 SVGAGI. The sequence came from a human donor with multiple sclerosis. Sequencing was done on a sample of CD4+ T cells from PBMCs. J is TRBJ1-6 and V is TRBV6-5; D might be TRBD1 (5 bases). This CDR3 reads CATAGGGYNSPLHF. In DNA form, the CDR3 reads TGTGCCACCGCGGGGGGGGGTTATAATTCACCCCTCCACTTT.